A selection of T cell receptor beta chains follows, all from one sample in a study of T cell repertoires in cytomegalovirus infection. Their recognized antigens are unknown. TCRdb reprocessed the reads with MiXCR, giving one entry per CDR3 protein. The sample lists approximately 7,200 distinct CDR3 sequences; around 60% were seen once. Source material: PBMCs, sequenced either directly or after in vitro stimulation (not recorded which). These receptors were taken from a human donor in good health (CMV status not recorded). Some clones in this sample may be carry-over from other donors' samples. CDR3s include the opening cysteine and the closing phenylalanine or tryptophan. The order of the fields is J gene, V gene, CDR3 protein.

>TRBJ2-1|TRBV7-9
CARSLRGASSYKEQFF
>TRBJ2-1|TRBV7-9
CASSLLGISTYTDKFF
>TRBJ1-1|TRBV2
CASMRETDAFF
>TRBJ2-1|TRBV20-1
CSAKTSRFPFSYNEQFF
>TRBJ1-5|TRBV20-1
CSASIPAVDINHPQHF
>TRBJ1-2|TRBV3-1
CASSIRGDYGYTF
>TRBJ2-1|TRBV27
CASSLTAWALHNEQFF
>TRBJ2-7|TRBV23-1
CASSQLIQPTYEQYF
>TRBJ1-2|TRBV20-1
CSARYGLNGYTF
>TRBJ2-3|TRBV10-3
CAIRGVAGASTDTQYF
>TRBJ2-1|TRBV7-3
CASILLGISPYNEHFF
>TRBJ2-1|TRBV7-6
CASSLRGEISYNEQFF
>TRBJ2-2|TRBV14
CASSWTLGAGELFF
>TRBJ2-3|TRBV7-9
CASSNPTGSSTDTQYF
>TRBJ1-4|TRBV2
CASSGKGSTNEKLFF
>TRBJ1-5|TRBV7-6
CASSPETCSNQPHHF
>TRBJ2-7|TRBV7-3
CASSPSSLAGLEQYF
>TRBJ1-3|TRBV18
CASSPRTVYSSGNTIYF
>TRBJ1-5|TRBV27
CASSLNRGSGNQPQHF
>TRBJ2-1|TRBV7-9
CASSVLGISTYNEQLF
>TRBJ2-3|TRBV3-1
CASSQDLQGGMNTDTQYF
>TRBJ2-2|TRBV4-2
CASSQDLGPGELFF
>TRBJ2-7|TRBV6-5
CASTLSRGSPYEQYF
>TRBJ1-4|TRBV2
CASRNRVGNEKLFF
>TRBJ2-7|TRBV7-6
CASSLASIYEQYF
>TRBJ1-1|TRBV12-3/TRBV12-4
CAISLRVSKQFTEAFF
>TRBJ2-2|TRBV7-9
CASSLGWEEVTGELFF
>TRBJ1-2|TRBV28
CASSSVTGDGYTF
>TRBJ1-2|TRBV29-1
CSVVDSPNYGYTF
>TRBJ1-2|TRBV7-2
CASSLGPTANYGYTF
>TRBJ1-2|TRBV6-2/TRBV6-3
CASSYNIYGYTF